This TCR beta chain was sequenced in a study of blood T cell repertoires in COVID-19. There are 13 residues in the CDR3. Germline CDR1 reads SGHNT; CDR2 reads YENEEA. V was shortened by 7 bases and J by 9 bases, with 16 bases between the two germline ends. Sequencing was performed with immunoSEQ multiplex PCR; in TCRdb, only in-frame clones are kept and a portion is missing. Found here are a few hundred thousand clones, almost 85% of them singletons; the top ten hold approximately 2.4%. The gene calls are TRBV11-3 and TRBJ2-1; D not certain. The sample was peripheral blood. The TCR comes from a woman in her 70s with COVID-19, enrolled during active disease. The CDR3 coding sequence is TGTGCCAGCAACGAACAACCCGATACTGAGCAGTTCTTC. Its protein product is CASNEQPDTEQFF. Full variable domain (remainder filled in from reference TRBV11-3 and TRBJ2-1): EAGVVQSPRYKIIEKKQPVAFWCNPISGHNTLYWYLQNLGQGPELLIRYENEEAVDDSQLPKDRFSAERLKGVDSTLKIQPAELGDSAVYLCASNEQPDTEQFFGPGTRLTVL.